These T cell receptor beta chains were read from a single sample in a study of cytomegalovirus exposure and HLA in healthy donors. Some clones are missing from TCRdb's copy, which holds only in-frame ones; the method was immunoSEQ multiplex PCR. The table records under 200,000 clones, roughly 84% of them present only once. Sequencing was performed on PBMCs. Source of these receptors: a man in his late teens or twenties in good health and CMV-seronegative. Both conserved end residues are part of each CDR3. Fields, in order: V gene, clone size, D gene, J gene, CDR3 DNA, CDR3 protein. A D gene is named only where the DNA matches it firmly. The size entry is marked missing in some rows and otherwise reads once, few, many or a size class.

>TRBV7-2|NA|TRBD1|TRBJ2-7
TGTGCCAGCAGCTTAGTAGGTCAGGGGGCGAGCGAGCAGTACTTC
CASSLVGQGASEQYF
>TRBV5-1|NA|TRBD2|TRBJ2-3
TGCGCCAGCAGCCCCGGACTAGAATCACACACAGATACGCAGTATTTT
CASSPGLESHTDTQYF
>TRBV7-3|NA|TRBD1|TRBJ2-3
TGTGCCAGCAGCCCCGGGACAGCCTCAGATACGCAGTATTTT
CASSPGTASDTQYF
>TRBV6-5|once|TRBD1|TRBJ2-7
TGTGCCAGCACTAGGACAGGGGTATCCTACGAGCAGTACTTC
CASTRTGVSYEQYF
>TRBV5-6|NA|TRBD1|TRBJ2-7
TGTGCCAGCAGCCCCGGGACAGGGTTACGCGAGCAGTACTTC
CASSPGTGLREQYF
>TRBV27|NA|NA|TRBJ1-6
TGTGCCAGCGGACGGGGGAGAGGGAATTCACCCCTCCACTTT
CASGRGRGNSPLHF
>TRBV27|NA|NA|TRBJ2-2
TGTGCCAGCAGTTTAATCCCTACTCTCGGGAACACCGGGGAGCTGTTTTTT
CASSLIPTLGNTGELFF
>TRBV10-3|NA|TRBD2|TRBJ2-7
TGTGCCATCAGTGAGCGGGAGGCCTCCTACGAGCAGTACTTC
CAISEREASYEQYF
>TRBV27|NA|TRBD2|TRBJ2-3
TGTGCCAGCAGTCCGTGGGGGGGGAGCACAGATACGCAGTATTTT
CASSPWGGSTDTQYF
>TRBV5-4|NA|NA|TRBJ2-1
TGTGCCAGCAGTGGTATAGAGTACAATGAGCAGTTCTTC
CASSGIEYNEQFF
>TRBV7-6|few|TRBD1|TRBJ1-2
TGTGCCAGCAGCTCAACCACGGACAGGGCAGGCTATGGCTACACCTTC
CASSSTTDRAGYGYTF
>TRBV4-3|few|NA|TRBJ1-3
TGCGCCAGCAGCCAAGTGTTCAGTTCGGGAAACACCATATATTTT
CASSQVFSSGNTIYF
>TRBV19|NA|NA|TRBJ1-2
TGTGCCAGCCAGTATGTCATAGGCCCGGAGGGTGGCTACACCTTC
CASQYVIGPEGGYTF
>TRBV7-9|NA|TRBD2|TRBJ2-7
TGTGCCAGCAGACGGGTAGGAGCGGGGGAACTCTACGAGCAGTACTTC
CASRRVGAGELYEQYF
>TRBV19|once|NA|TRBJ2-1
TGTGCCACAGAGACAGATTACAATGAGCAGTTCTTC
CATETDYNEQFF
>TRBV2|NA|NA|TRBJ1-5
TGTGCCAGCAGGCCCGACAGGTTTAATCAGCCCCAGCATTTT
CASRPDRFNQPQHF
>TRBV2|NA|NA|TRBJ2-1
TGTGCCAGCAGTCGGACAGCTAGGACCTACAATGAGCAGTTCTTC
CASSRTARTYNEQFF
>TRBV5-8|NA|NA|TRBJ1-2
TGTGCCAGCAGCTATCGTTGGGAGGACACCTTC
CASSYRWEDTF